The 19 T cell receptor beta chains below come from one sample, sequenced in a study of molecular identifiers for immune sequencing clone quantification. TCRdb reprocessed the PCR reads with MiXCR, giving one entry per CDR3 protein. This sample has under 100,000 distinct CDR3 sequences; about 23% occur once, and the top ten carry 0.6% to 0.95%. The sequencing sample was made of naive CD8+ T cells from blood, with Jurkat cell RNA spiked in. Subset reported: FACS-sorted CD8+CD4-CCR7+CD45RA+ naive T cells. The receptors here all came from a human donor in good health. Some libraries in this study had Jurkat cell RNA spiked in.

This clonotype was observed a few times. V and J are TRBV4-3 and TRBJ1-2; maybe TRBD1 (6 bases). CDR3 length: 15 residues. Germline V gene data show CDR1 as LGHNA and CDR2 as YSLEER. V shed 1 base and J shed 5 bases, with 14 bases lying between them. Here the CDR3 reads CASSQVGGAGYGYTF. The CDR3 DNA follows: TGCGCCAGCAGCCAAGTGGGGGGGGCCGGATATGGCTACACCTTC.

There are many counts of this clonotype. The chain combines TRBV30 with TRBJ2-7; 7 positions match TRBD1. V lost 0 bases to trimming and J lost 7 bases; unmatched junction nucleotides: 6. The germline V gene encodes CDR1 GTSNPN and CDR2 SVGIG (reference sequence). This CDR3 contains 13 residues. The CDR3 loop is CAWSVGQGEEQYF. CDR3 in DNA: TGTGCCTGGAGTGTTGGGCAGGGGGAAGAGCAGTACTTC.

This clonotype was seen repeatedly, ten times or more. V gene TRBV28 combines with J gene TRBJ2-3; D ambiguous. The germline V gene has CDR1 MDHEN and CDR2 SYDVKM. V dropped 11 bases and J dropped 0 bases, with 6 bases sitting between them. The CDR3 is 11 amino acids. The DNA of the CDR3 is TGTGCCCCTCCTAGCACAGATACGCAGTATTTT. Translation: CAPPSTDTQYF.

As to this clonotype: A single base separates this from a much larger clone, so it may be a read error. The V gene is TRBV29-1, the J gene TRBJ2-1, with 11 bases that match TRBD2. Germline loops: CDR1 SQVTM, CDR2 ANQGSEA. With V trimmed by 3 bases and J by 0 bases, 7 bases remained unmatched. This CDR3 is built from 17 residues. CDR3 sequence reads: CSVDETSGASSYNEQFF. The CDR3 nucleotides are TGCAGCGTTGATGAGACTAGCGGGGCCAGCTCCTACAATGAGCAGTTCTTC.

In this sample, this clonotype turned up once. The chain uses TRBV4-1 and TRBJ1-1; no reliable D call. The germline CDR1 and CDR2 sequences are MGHRA and YSYEKL. The V gene lost 8 bases and the J gene lost 3 bases, with 13 bases spanning the gap. The CDR3 has 13 residues. The CDR3 region has the DNA TGCGCCAGCCGCCCGCGCGGCGACACTGAAGCTTTCTTT. It yields the protein CASRPRGDTEAFF.

Ten or more counts support this clonotype. Here the CDR3 reads CASRFATPYQETQYF. The CDR3 nucleotides are TGTGCCAGCAGATTCGCGACACCGTACCAAGAGACCCAGTACTTC. The chain is built from TRBV12-3 or TRBV12-4 and TRBJ2-5; D call uncertain. The CDR3 has 15 amino acids. V lost 6 bases and J 0 bases, leaving 14 bases between the germline ends.

CDR3 in amino acids: CASSYNPGDSETQYF. The CDR3 region has the DNA TGTGCCAGCAGTTACAATCCAGGGGATTCCGAGACCCAGTACTTC. The genes are TRBV6-5 and TRBJ2-5; D possibly corresponds to TRBD1 (6 bases). V shed 2 bases and J shed 5 bases, with 15 bases lying between them. The CDR3 contains 15 residues. Germline V gene sequence: CDR1 MNHEY, CDR2 SVGAGI.

This clonotype has ten or more counts. The V and J genes are TRBV20-1 and TRBJ2-7; 8 bases are a match to TRBD2. The CDR3 contains 16 residues. CDR1 and CDR2 from the germline V gene are DFQATT and SNEGSKA (reference sequence). After removal of 0 bases from V and 0 bases from J, the junction contained 7 bases not matched to a gene. The CDR3 DNA sequence: TGCAGTGCTAGAGATCGAGCGGGGGTGAACTCCTACGAGCAGTACTTC. Protein sequence: CSARDRAGVNSYEQYF.

This clonotype was seen at least ten times. In nucleotides, the CDR3 is TGTGCCAGCAGCCCCTCGGGACTAGCGGGCTACGAGCAGTACTTC. Translated, it gives CASSPSGLAGYEQYF. V usage is TRBV7-3 and J usage is TRBJ2-7, with 12 bases matching TRBD2. The V gene's germline CDR1 is SGHTA and CDR2 FQGTGA. The trim removed 5 bases at V and 3 bases at J, leaving 5 bases unmatched. There are 15 residues in the CDR3.

This CDR3 is CASSLGVLSRTEAFF. The CDR3 DNA is TGTGCCAGTAGTTTGGGGGTGTTATCGAGAACTGAAGCTTTCTTT. This chain joins TRBV19 and TRBJ1-1; D is perhaps TRBD1 (5 bases). Trimming cost V 5 bases and J 5 bases, with 18 bases left between them. CDR3 length: 15 residues. Germline CDR1 and CDR2: LNHDA and SQIVND (reference sequence).

The DNA of the CDR3 is TGTGCCAGCAGACCGACAGGGGGCTTCGCTGAAGCTTTCTTT. Amino acid sequence: CASRPTGGFAEAFF. The gene calls are TRBV6-2 or TRBV6-3 and TRBJ1-1, with TRBD1 matching over 10 bases. CDR1 is MNHEY and CDR2 is SVGEGT in the germline V gene. This CDR3 has 14 amino acids. With 6 bases clipped from V and 6 bases from J, the junction kept 7 bases outside the gene matches.

With respect to this clonotype: This may come from a read error, since a much larger clone is one base off. V gene TRBV7-2 combines with J gene TRBJ1-1, with TRBD1 matching 8 bases. The germline gives CDR1 SGHTA, CDR2 FQGNSA. The CDR3 runs to 15 residues. V was pared by 5 bases and J by 0 bases, with 5 bases of the junction left unmatched. The CDR3 region has the DNA TGTGCCAGCAGCCCCGAGGACAGGGTGAACACTGAAGCTTTCTTT. Amino acids: CASSPEDRVNTEAFF.

A word on this clonotype: A single base separates this from a much larger clone, so it may be a read error. The chain combines TRBV4-1 with TRBJ1-5; D remains unclear. Deletions cut 1 base from V and 0 bases from J, with 7 bases between. CDR1 and CDR2 (germline): MGHRA, YSYEKL. The CDR3 runs 15 residues. The CDR3 nucleotides read TGCGCCAGCAGCCAAGCGGCGGATAGCAATCAGCCCCAGCATTTT. This gives the protein CASSQAADSNQPQHF.

Ten or more counts support this clonotype. The chain links TRBV25-1 to TRBJ1-5, with D perhaps matching TRBD1 (5 bases). The CDR3 is 16 amino acids. The V gene's germline CDR1 is MGHDK and CDR2 SYGVNS. V was shortened by 3 bases and J by 4 bases, with 16 bases between the two germline ends. The CDR3 region has the DNA TGTGCCAGCAGTGAGTGGGCGGAAAGGGGTAATCAGCCCCAGCATTTT. This sequence encodes CASSEWAERGNQPQHF.

This clonotype was observed a handful of times. The chain has TRBV10-2 and TRBJ2-7; D uncertain. The germline gives CDR1 WSHSY, CDR2 SAAADI. V lost 6 bases and J lost 0, with 12 bases in between. CDR3 size: 14 residues. As DNA, the CDR3 is TGCGCCAGCAGCCCGGAGTGGGACTCCTACGAGCAGTACTTC. Translating gives CASSPEWDSYEQYF.

This clonotype was detected a few times. The chain is built from TRBV28 and TRBJ1-1, with a weak D call TRBD1 (6 bases). From germline, CDR1 is MDHEN and CDR2 SYDVKM. This CDR3 is built from 15 residues. V shed 5 bases and J shed 0 bases, with 13 bases lying between them. The CDR3 region has the DNA TGTGCCAGCAGTCTACAGGGTCTCTTGAACACTGAAGCTTTCTTT. This translates into CASSLQGLLNTEAFF.

This clonotype was observed many times. The chain has TRBV7-9 and TRBJ2-2; 8 bases align to TRBD2. The V gene end was trimmed by 5 bases and the J gene end by 4 bases; junction bases not matched to a gene: 9. CDR1 is SEHNR, CDR2 FQNEAQ, per germline (reference sequence). This CDR3 comprises 16 residues. Written as DNA, the CDR3 is TGTGCCAGCAGCCACCCCGGGACTAGTTCCACCGGGGAGCTGTTTTTT. Translated: CASSHPGTSSTGELFF.

Comment on this clonotype: Given a much more abundant clone one base away, this may be a read error. The V gene is TRBV27, the J gene TRBJ2-7, with 12 bases fitting TRBD1. The CDR3 loop spans 15 amino acids. CDR1 and CDR2 from the germline V gene are MNHEY and SMNVEV (reference sequence). J gave up 3 bases and V 5 bases, and 5 bases lay outside the gene matches. The CDR3 region is CASSLGTGGHYEQYF. CDR3 DNA: TGTGCCAGCAGTCTCGGGACAGGGGGCCACTACGAGCAGTACTTC.

V and J are TRBV7-6 and TRBJ1-2; weak D call: TRBD1 (6 bases). CDR1 is SGHVS and CDR2 is FNYEAQ in the germline V gene. CDR3 size: 11 residues. V was shortened by 8 bases and J by 6 bases, with 10 bases between the two germline ends. The CDR3: CASGGLDGYTF. CDR3 coding DNA: TGTGCCAGCGGGGGGCTCGATGGCTACACCTTC. Complete variable domain (other parts from reference TRBV7-6 and TRBJ1-2): GAGVSQSPRYKVTKRGQDVALRCDPISGHVSLYWYRQALGQGPEFLTYFNYEAQQDKSGLPNDRFSAERPEGSISTLTIQRTEQRDSAMYRCASGGLDGYTFGSGTRLTVV.